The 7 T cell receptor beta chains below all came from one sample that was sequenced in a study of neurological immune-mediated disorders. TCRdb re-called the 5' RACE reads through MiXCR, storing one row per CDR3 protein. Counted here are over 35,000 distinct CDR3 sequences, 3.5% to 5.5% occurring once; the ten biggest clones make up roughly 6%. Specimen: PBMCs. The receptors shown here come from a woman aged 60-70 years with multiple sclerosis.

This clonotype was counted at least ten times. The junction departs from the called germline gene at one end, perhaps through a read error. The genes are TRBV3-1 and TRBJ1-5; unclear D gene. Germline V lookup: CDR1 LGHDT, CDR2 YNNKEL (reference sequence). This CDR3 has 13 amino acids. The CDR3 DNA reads TGTGCCAGCAGCCAAGATCTGGCGGGCCATAAGAATTTT. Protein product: CASSQDLAGHKNF.

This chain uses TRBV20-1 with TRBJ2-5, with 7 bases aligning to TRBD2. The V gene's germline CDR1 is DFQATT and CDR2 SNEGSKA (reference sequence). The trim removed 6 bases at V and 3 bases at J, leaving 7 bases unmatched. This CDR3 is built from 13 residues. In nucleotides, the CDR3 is TGCAGTGCAAAGACTAGCAGTAAAGAGACCCAGTACTTC. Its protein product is CSAKTSSKETQYF.

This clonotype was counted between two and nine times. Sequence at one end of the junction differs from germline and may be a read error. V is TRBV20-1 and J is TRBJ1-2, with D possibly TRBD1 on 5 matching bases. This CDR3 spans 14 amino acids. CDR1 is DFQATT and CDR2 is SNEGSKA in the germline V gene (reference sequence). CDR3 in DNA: TGCAGTGCTAGAAGGCCAGGGATTGACTACGGCTACACCTTC. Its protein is CSARRPGIDYGYTF.

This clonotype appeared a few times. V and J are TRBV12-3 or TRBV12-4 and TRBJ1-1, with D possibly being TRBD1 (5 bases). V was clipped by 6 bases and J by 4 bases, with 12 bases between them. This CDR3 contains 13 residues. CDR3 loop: CASRPRGVTEAFF. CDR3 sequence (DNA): TGTGCCAGCAGACCACGGGGGGTCACTGAAGCTTTCTTT.

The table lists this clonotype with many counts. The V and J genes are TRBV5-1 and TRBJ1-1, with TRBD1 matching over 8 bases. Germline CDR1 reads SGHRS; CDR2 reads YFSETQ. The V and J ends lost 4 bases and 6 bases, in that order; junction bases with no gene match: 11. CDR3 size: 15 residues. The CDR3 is CASSLNGQGASEAFF. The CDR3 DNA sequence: TGCGCCAGCAGCCTGAATGGGCAGGGGGCCTCTGAAGCTTTCTTT.

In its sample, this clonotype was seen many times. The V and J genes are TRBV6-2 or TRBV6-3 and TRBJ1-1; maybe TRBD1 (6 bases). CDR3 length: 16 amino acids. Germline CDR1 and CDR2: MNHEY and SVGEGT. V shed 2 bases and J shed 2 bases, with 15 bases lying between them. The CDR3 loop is CASSYARGQPNTEAFF. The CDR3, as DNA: TGTGCCAGCAGTTACGCCCGGGGGCAGCCCAACACTGAAGCTTTCTTT.

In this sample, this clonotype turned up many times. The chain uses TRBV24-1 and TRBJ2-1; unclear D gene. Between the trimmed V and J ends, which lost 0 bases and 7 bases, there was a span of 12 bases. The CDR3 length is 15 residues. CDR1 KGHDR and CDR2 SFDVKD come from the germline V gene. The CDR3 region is CATSDLTSWGNEQFF. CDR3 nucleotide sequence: TGTGCCACCAGTGATTTGACGAGTTGGGGAAATGAGCAGTTCTTC.